Below are 17 T cell receptor beta chains sequenced from a single sample in a study of regulatory T cells in long-lasting Graves disease. The time point is: newly diagnosed GD, antithyroid drugs for less than 3 months. PBMC-extracted RNA yielded the TCR library. Arm-PCR with iRepertoire HTBI primers amplified the CDR3 regions for these TCR beta libraries. TCRdb ran MiXCR on the multiplex PCR reads and lists one entry per CDR3 protein. This table has roughly 260,000 distinct CDR3 sequences, 15% to 20% appearing once. A further study also used this sample, focusing on T cells in Graves' hyperthyroidism and ophthalmopathy.

Sequences were derived from peripheral blood mononuclear cells (PBMCs), sampled at new diagnosis, from a patient treated with antithyroid drugs. The receptor source for this set is a young woman with Graves disease.

As to this clonotype: A much more abundant neighbour one base away suggests this may be a read error. J is TRBJ1-2 and V is TRBV4-1, with D uncertain. CDR3 size: 14 residues. CDR1 MGHRA and CDR2 YSYEKL come from the germline V gene. CDR3 in DNA: TGCGCCAGCAGCCCCTTAACAGCTAACTATGGCTGCACCTTC. Residues: CASSPLTANYGCTF.

In this sample, this clonotype turned up many times. This chain joins TRBV5-1 and TRBJ1-5, with no clear D. Trimming shortened V by 3 bases and J by 6 bases, and 10 bases separated the two germline ends. The CDR3 sequence is 13 residues long. CDR1 is SGHRS, CDR2 YFSETQ, per germline. The chain's CDR3 is CASSSASGQPQHF. CDR3 DNA sequence: TGCGCCAGCAGCTCCGCCTCCGGTCAGCCCCAGCATTTT.

This clonotype was seen more than once but under ten times. The chain carries TRBV27 and TRBJ2-5, with TRBD2 as a possible D gene (5 bases). The CDR3 length is 10 residues. CDR1 MNHEY and CDR2 SMNVEV come from the germline V gene (reference sequence). The V and J ends lost 8 bases and 4 bases respectively, with 5 bases between them. CDR3 nucleotides: TGTGCCAGCGGACTAGAGACCCAGTACTTC. Translating it yields CASGLETQYF.

This clonotype has ten or more counts. The genes are TRBV20-1 and TRBJ2-7, with a possible D match to TRBD2 (5 bases). Per the germline V gene, CDR1 is DFQATT and CDR2 is SNEGSKA (reference sequence). Trimming cost V 6 bases and J 2 bases, with 14 bases left between them. CDR3 length: 13 amino acids. The CDR3 nucleotides are TGCAGTGCCCAGACCGGACTTGCCTACGAGCAGTACTTC. Translation: CSAQTGLAYEQYF.

The chain uses TRBV20-1 and TRBJ1-1, with 7 bases aligning to TRBD1. CDR1 is DFQATT and CDR2 is SNEGSKA in the germline V gene (reference sequence). The V and J ends lost 4 bases and 7 bases, in that order; junction bases with no gene match: 18. CDR3 length equals 16 residues. The CDR3 bases are TGCAGTGCTATACGCCTTACGAGGGGGCCAGGGGGTGAAGCTTTCTTT. The encoded protein is CSAIRLTRGPGGEAFF.

This clonotype has ten or more counts. The chain links TRBV5-4 to TRBJ2-3; 7 bases map to TRBD1. V was clipped by 3 bases and J by 2 bases; unmatched bases: 6. CDR3 length: 15 amino acids. Germline V gene lookup returns CDR1 SGHNT and CDR2 YYREEE (reference sequence). The CDR3, as DNA: TGTGCCAGCAGCTCTAAACAGGGGCACACAGATACGCAGTATTTT. It specifies CASSSKQGHTDTQYF.

This clonotype was detected ten times or more. The chain combines TRBV5-1 with TRBJ1-2; the match to TRBD1 covers 7 bases. Germline CDR1 is SGHRS and CDR2 is YFSETQ. The ends lost 2 bases at V and 3 bases at J; junction bases unmatched: 7. This CDR3 has 15 amino acids. The CDR3 sequence is CASSLSGQDYYGYTF. In DNA form, the CDR3 reads TGCGCCAGCAGCTTAAGCGGACAGGATTACTATGGCTACACCTTC.

This clonotype has ten or more counts. J is TRBJ1-1 and V is TRBV5-1; maybe TRBD1 (6 bases). The ends were cut back, 5 bases at V and 1 base at J, with 6 bases in the middle. The CDR3 contains 12 residues. Germline CDR1 and CDR2: SGHRS and YFSETQ. The CDR3 region has the DNA TGCGCCAGCAGGACAGGGAACACTGAAGCTTTCTTT. Translated, it gives CASRTGNTEAFF.

There are a few counts of this clonotype. The rearrangement uses TRBV18 and TRBJ2-2; TRBD1 agrees at 9 bases. Unmatched junction bases numbered 6, after V lost 5 bases and J lost 5 bases. This CDR3 is built from 15 residues. Germline lookup yields CDR1 KGHSH and CDR2 LQKENI. The CDR3 nucleotides are TGTGCCAGCTCAGTACAGGGGGCAGGAACCGGGGAGCTGTTTTTT. It is translated as CASSVQGAGTGELFF.

This clonotype came up many times. This sequence joins TRBV11-2 and TRBJ1-1, with a possible D match to TRBD1 (6 bases). The CDR3 has 12 amino acids. The ends were cut back, 5 bases at V and 7 bases at J, with 11 bases in the middle. The V gene's germline CDR1 is SGHAT and CDR2 FQNNGV. CDR3 coding DNA: TGTGCCAGCAGCGGAGGGGGGTATGAAGCTTTCTTT. As protein: CASSGGGYEAFF.

This clonotype was observed at least ten times. CDR3 sequence (DNA): TGTGCCAGCAGCGCCTCGGGCGGGGGGGTCCGCACAGATACGCAGTATTTT. Translated: CASSASGGGVRTDTQYF. The chain uses TRBV9 and TRBJ2-3, with TRBD2 identical over 9 bases. CDR3 length equals 17 residues. Germline V gene lookup returns CDR1 SGDLS and CDR2 YYNGEE. J lost 1 base, V lost 3 bases, and 9 bases had no gene match.

Concerning this clonotype: A read error may be the cause here, since a much bigger clone is one base away. The genes are TRBV6-2 or TRBV6-3 and TRBJ2-3, with D tentatively TRBD1 (6 bases). CDR1 is MNHEY and CDR2 is SVGEGT in the germline V gene. The CDR3 loop spans 14 amino acids. V lost 8 bases and J lost 1, with 13 bases in between. The CDR3 sequence is CASGPKGGTDTQYF. Here the CDR3 DNA reads TGTGCCAGCGGACCCAAGGGGGGCACAGATACGCAGTATTTT.

This clonotype was seen at least ten times. This rearrangement joins TRBV18 to TRBJ1-2; no firm D call. Germline CDR1 reads KGHSH; CDR2 reads LQKENI. The CDR3 contains 13 residues. Trimming cost V 4 bases and J 3 bases, with 9 bases left between them. In DNA, the CDR3 is TGTGCCAGCTCACGGACCTGGGACTATGGCTACACCTTC. Encoded protein: CASSRTWDYGYTF.

The chain uses TRBV9 and TRBJ2-5; D remains unclear. The V and J ends lost 4 bases and 3 bases respectively, with 13 bases between them. This CDR3 spans 14 amino acids. CDR1 SGDLS and CDR2 YYNGEE come from the germline V gene. The DNA of the CDR3 is TGTGCCAGCAGCATACGGGCGGAAGAAGAGACCCAGTACTTC. Amino acid sequence: CASSIRAEEETQYF.

This CDR3 is CSARVLAATYNEQFF. The CDR3 DNA reads as TGCAGTGCTAGAGTACTAGCGGCCACCTACAATGAGCAGTTCTTC. The chain links TRBV20-1 to TRBJ2-1; 8 nucleotides line up with TRBD2. Germline V CDR1 and CDR2: DFQATT, SNEGSKA (reference sequence). The CDR3 is made up of 15 amino acids. V lost 1 base to trimming and J lost 2 bases; unmatched junction nucleotides: 4.

This clonotype was seen repeatedly, ten times or more. This chain connects TRBV6-5 to TRBJ1-2; maybe TRBD1 (6 bases). This CDR3 has 14 amino acids. V was shortened by 2 bases and J by 4 bases, with 11 bases between the two germline ends. CDR1 MNHEY and CDR2 SVGAGI come from the germline V gene. For the CDR3, the DNA is TGTGCCAGCAGTTACGAGGGGGGTAGCTATGGCTACACCTTC. It yields the protein CASSYEGGSYGYTF.

This clonotype came up many times. The V and J genes are TRBV7-2 and TRBJ2-5; D ambiguous. Germline-derived CDR1 and CDR2 are SGHTA and FQGNSA. This CDR3 comprises 14 residues. Trimming took 2 bases from V and 5 from J, leaving 12 bases between them. CDR3 DNA: TGTGCCAGCAGCTTATCCCAGGCGATGGAGACCCAGTACTTC. Protein product: CASSLSQAMETQYF. Based on the CDR3 plus reference TRBV7-2 and TRBJ2-5, the full variable domain is GAGVSQSPSNKVTEKGKDVELRCDPISGHTALYWYRQSLGQGLEFLIYFQGNSAPDKSGLPSDRFSAERTGGSVSTLTIQRTQQEDSAVYLCASSLSQAMETQYFGPGTRLLVL.